This TCR beta chain comes out of a study of CD8 T cells in Susac syndrome. TCR beta sequencing covered blood CD8+ and CD4+ T cells. V was shortened by 0 bases and J by 2 bases, with 14 bases between the two germline ends. Germline V lookup: CDR1 DFQATT, CDR2 SNEGSKA (reference sequence). CDR3 length equals 15 residues. A quantity of about 0.45 to 1 ug RNA underwent reverse transcription using random hexamers. By means of immunoSEQ multiplex PCR, TCR beta CDR3 spanning 54 Vbeta and 13 Jbeta underwent amplification. TCRdb re-called the immunoSEQ multiplex PCR reads with MiXCR, one entry per CDR3 protein. The table records about 400,000 distinct CDR3 sequences, 75% to 90% of them present only once.

The chain uses TRBV20-1 and TRBJ2-7; D not resolved. Sequencing input: CD8+ T cells from PBMCs. This clonotype was obtained from a human donor with multiple sclerosis. CDR3 DNA sequence: TGCAGTGCTAGAGACGAGTCAGAGACCCCCTACGAGCAGTACTTC. It encodes CSARDESETPYEQYF.